These 27 T cell receptor beta chains were all obtained from the same sample, sequenced in a study of shared clonotypes between healthy human individuals. TCRdb keeps only in-frame clones here, not all; method: immunoSEQ multiplex PCR. This table has millions of clones, roughly 94% appearing once. Sequenced: naive CD4+ T cells sorted from blood. Specified subset: CD45RA+ positively selected. The receptors come from a man younger than 35 in good health.

This clone was seen a single time. CDR3 sequence reads: CASSLPDRQNTEAFF. DNA for the CDR3: TGTGCCAGTAGTCTGCCCGACAGACAGAACACTGAAGCTTTCTTT. This chain connects TRBV19 to TRBJ1-1; maybe TRBD1 (5 bases). This CDR3 is 15 amino acids long. V shed 5 bases and J shed 1 base, with 14 bases lying between them. The germline CDR1 and CDR2 sequences are LNHDA and SQIVND (reference sequence).

The gene calls are TRBV9 and TRBJ1-3; tentative D call: TRBD1 (6 bases). Per the germline V gene, CDR1 is SGDLS and CDR2 is YYNGEE. The CDR3 runs to 16 residues. Trimming shortened V by 4 bases and J by 0 bases, and 14 bases separated the two germline ends. Here the CDR3 DNA reads TGTGCCAGCAGCATTTCCGACAGGTCCTCTGGAAACACCATATATTTT. Amino acid sequence: CASSISDRSSGNTIYF.

The chain uses TRBV28 and TRBJ2-7; a weak D match, TRBD1 (5 bases). CDR3 length equals 12 residues. Germline V gene sequence: CDR1 MDHEN, CDR2 SYDVKM. The V end was cut by 7 bases, the J end by 0 bases, with 7 bases between. As DNA, the CDR3 is TGTGCCAGCAAGGGGCTCTCCTACGAGCAGTACTTC. It yields the protein CASKGLSYEQYF.

Of note for this clone: Relative to the germline gene, one junction end is altered; a read error may explain this. The chain carries TRBV7-7 and TRBJ2-2; 7 bases fit TRBD1. This CDR3 is 15 amino acids long. In germline, CDR1 is SSHAT, CDR2 FNYEAQ (reference sequence). The CDR3 DNA is TGTGCTAGCAGCTTAGGGACAGTAAACACCGGGGAGCTGTTTTTT. It encodes CASSLGTVNTGELFF.

V and J are TRBV7-8 and TRBJ2-2; D call uncertain. CDR3 length equals 15 residues. Germline CDR1 is SGHVS and CDR2 is FQNEAQ. Trimming took off 5 bases at V and 2 bases at J, with 12 bases between the two ends. The CDR3 DNA follows: TGTGCCAGCAGCCTCGCCGGGTTCAACACCGGGGAGCTGTTTTTT. Its translation is CASSLAGFNTGELFF.

The genes are TRBV28 and TRBJ2-7; 7 positions agree with TRBD2. Losses at the gene ends were 5 bases for V and 0 bases for J; bases not matched to a gene: 7. There are 15 residues in the CDR3. Per the germline V gene, CDR1 is MDHEN and CDR2 is SYDVKM. The CDR3 spells CASSGGGASSYEQYF. The CDR3 DNA is TGTGCCAGCAGTGGGGGGGGAGCCAGCTCCTACGAGCAGTACTTC. Combining the CDR3 with reference TRBV28 and TRBJ2-7 gives the whole variable domain DVKVTQSSRYLVKRTGEKVFLECVQDMDHENMFWYRQDPGLGLRLIYFSYDVKMKEKGDIPEGYSVSREKKERFSLILESASTNQTSMYLCASSGGGASSYEQYFGPGTRLTVT.

In regard to this clone: Other DNA sequences in this sample translate to the same CDR3. The J gene is TRBJ1-5, the V gene TRBV4-3; D is uncertain. The CDR3 contains 14 residues. V lost 0 bases, J lost 4 bases, and 7 bases lay in between. Looked up from germline, CDR1 is LGHNA and CDR2 is YSLEER. DNA of the CDR3: TGCGCCAGCAGCCAAGAGACGGGAAATCAGCCCCAGCATTTT. Encoded protein: CASSQETGNQPQHF.

The V call is TRBV6-1, the J call TRBJ1-4; D ambiguous. The CDR3 is made up of 13 amino acids. The V gene's germline CDR1 is MNHNS and CDR2 SASEGT. V was clipped by 3 bases and J by 8 bases, with 10 bases between them. The CDR3, as DNA: TGTGCCAGCAGTGACGTGGGTAGGGAAAAACTGTTTTTT. Its translation: CASSDVGREKLFF.

CDR3 loop: CASGSAMNTEAFF. As DNA, the CDR3 is TGCGCCAGCGGATCAGCCATGAACACTGAAGCTTTCTTT. The rearrangement uses TRBV5-1 and TRBJ1-1, with D uncertain. Trimming left V 7 bases short and J 0 bases short, with 10 bases between. The CDR3 loop spans 13 amino acids. CDR1 SGHRS and CDR2 YFSETQ come from the germline V gene.

This sequence joins TRBV11-2 and TRBJ2-3; either TRBD1 or TRBD2 may supply D (5 bases each). The CDR3 contains 16 residues. Deletions cut 5 bases from V and 2 bases from J, with 17 bases between. The germline CDR1 and CDR2 sequences are SGHAT and FQNNGV. The CDR3 spells CASSNRGAGYTDTQYF. CDR3 sequence (DNA): TGTGCCAGCAGCAACAGAGGGGCAGGATACACAGATACGCAGTATTTT.

This rearrangement joins TRBV6-5 to TRBJ2-5; D gene uncertain. Germline CDR1 MNHEY, CDR2 SVGAGI. The CDR3 totals 13 residues. Trimming stripped 6 bases from V and 1 base from J, with 9 bases between. The CDR3, as DNA: TGTGCCAGCAGACCCCTTTTCCAAGAGACCCAGTACTTC. Protein sequence: CASRPLFQETQYF.

This clone was observed a single time. This may be a read error: a much more frequent sequence differs by one nucleotide. The chain has TRBV6-1 and TRBJ1-6, with D perhaps TRBD1 (6 bases). V gave up 5 bases and J gave up 10 bases, with 15 bases separating them. Germline CDR1 is MNHNS and CDR2 is SASEGT. The CDR3 loop spans 14 amino acids. CDR3 nucleotide sequence: TGTGCCAGCAGTAGAGGGGGGGAGGTATCACCCCTCCACTTT. Protein: CASSRGGEVSPLHF.

This chain uses TRBV5-1 with TRBJ1-3, with 8 bases fitting TRBD1. Germline V gene lookup returns CDR1 SGHRS and CDR2 YFSETQ. V shed 0 bases, J shed 4 bases, and the junction held 3 bases outside the gene matches. This CDR3 region has 15 residues. As DNA, the CDR3 is TGCGCCAGCAGCTTGGGGACAGGGATGGGAAACACCATATATTTT. Protein product: CASSLGTGMGNTIYF.

This chain uses TRBV10-3 with TRBJ2-5, with D unclear. This CDR3 comprises 13 residues. V lost 2 bases and J 3 bases, leaving 7 bases between the germline ends. Germline V gives CDR1 ENHRY, CDR2 SYGVKD. In nucleotides, the CDR3 is TGTGCCATCAGTGAGGCCAACGAAGAGACCCAGTACTTC. Residues: CAISEANEETQYF.

This chain connects TRBV7-9 to TRBJ2-7, with TRBD1 identical over 7 bases. Trimming took 6 bases from V and 6 from J; bases not matched to a gene: 14. The CDR3 has 15 residues. Germline V CDR1 and CDR2: SEHNR, FQNEAQ (reference sequence). CDR3 in DNA: TGTGCCAGCAGGGAGACCGGGACAGCATCCAGCGAGCAGTACTTC. As protein: CASRETGTASSEQYF.

The chain has TRBV5-6 and TRBJ1-5, with 10 bases that match TRBD1. Germline-derived CDR1 and CDR2 are SGHDT and YYEEEE. V was pared by 4 bases and J by 6 bases, with 13 bases of the junction left unmatched. This CDR3 has 17 residues. As DNA, the CDR3 is TGTGCCAGCAGCCAAATCCGGGACAGGGGAACGGGTCAGCCCCAGCATTTT. Residues: CASSQIRDRGTGQPQHF.

V and J are TRBV2 and TRBJ2-5; 7 bases agree with TRBD2. CDR1 is SNHLY and CDR2 is FYNNEI in the germline V gene. This CDR3 contains 14 residues. The J segment lost 4 bases and the V segment lost 10 bases, leaving 12 bases of the junction unmatched. CDR3 sequence: CATTREGTGETQYF. The CDR3 coding sequence is TGTGCCACCACGAGGGAGGGGACCGGAGAGACCCAGTACTTC. The variable domain in full, completed from reference TRBV2 and TRBJ2-5, reads EPEVTQTPSHQVTQMGQEVILRCVPISNHLYFYWYRQILGQKVEFLVSFYNNEISEKSEIFDDQFSVERPDGSNFTLKIRSTKLEDSAMYFCATTREGTGETQYFGPGTRLLVL.

Concerning this clone itself: A much larger clone is a single base away; this may be a read error. The rearrangement uses TRBV2 and TRBJ1-1; no clear D. The CDR3 has 12 residues. Trimming pared 4 bases from V and 3 bases from J, leaving 6 bases between. Germline V gene data show CDR1 as SNHLY and CDR2 as FYNNEI. The CDR3 DNA is TGTGCCAGCAGTGGCATGGACACTGAAGCTTTCTTT. Its protein is CASSGMDTEAFF.

The genes are TRBV10-3 and TRBJ1-5; D gene ambiguous. Trimming took 10 bases from V and 2 from J, leaving 12 bases between them. The CDR3 is 13 amino acids. The germline gives CDR1 ENHRY, CDR2 SYGVKD. The CDR3 protein is CATGSVGNQPQHF. The CDR3 nucleotides are TGTGCCACCGGGAGCGTTGGCAATCAGCCCCAGCATTTT.

About this clone: Other nucleotide sequences from this sample produce the same CDR3. This chain connects TRBV6-5 to TRBJ1-1; 7 positions match TRBD1. CDR1 is MNHEY and CDR2 is SVGAGI in the germline V gene. Trimming at V came to 6 bases and at J to 1 base, leaving 2 bases not matched to a gene. The CDR3 has 13 amino acids. The CDR3 here is CASRRDRNTEAFF. CDR3 in DNA: TGTGCCAGCAGGCGGGACAGGAACACTGAAGCTTTCTTT.

In DNA, the CDR3 is TGTGCCAGCAGCTTAGATGGGACAGGGTTTAATTCACCCCTCCACTTT. Its translation is CASSLDGTGFNSPLHF. This chain connects TRBV11-2 to TRBJ1-6; TRBD1 matches at 9 bases. After removal of 0 bases from V and 6 bases from J, the junction contained 3 bases not matched to a gene. The length of the CDR3 is 16 residues. Germline V CDR1 and CDR2: SGHAT, FQNNGV.

V gene TRBV18 combines with J gene TRBJ2-7; 12 nucleotides line up with TRBD1. Germline values: CDR1 KGHSH, CDR2 LQKENI. The CDR3 is made up of 15 amino acids. J lost 3 bases, V lost 3 bases, and 3 bases had no gene match. The CDR3 spells CASSPGTGGNYEQYF. In DNA, the CDR3 is TGTGCCAGCTCACCTGGGACAGGGGGCAACTACGAGCAGTACTTC.

On this clone itself: Other DNA sequences of this sample code for an identical CDR3. The rearrangement links TRBV5-1 to TRBJ2-1; D uncertain. V lost 3 bases and J lost 0, with 10 bases in between. Germline V CDR1 and CDR2: SGHRS, YFSETQ. The CDR3 contains 15 residues. The CDR3 loop reads CASSSTSSSYNEQFF. The CDR3 DNA reads as TGCGCCAGCAGCTCAACCTCGAGCTCCTACAATGAGCAGTTCTTC.

The chain employs TRBV30 and TRBJ1-5; D gene ambiguous. The V end lost 0 bases, the J end lost 5 bases, and 8 bases lay between the germline ends. The CDR3 is made up of 13 amino acids. Germline V CDR1 and CDR2: GTSNPN, SVGIG (reference sequence). CDR3 in DNA: TGTGCCTGGAGTGTTGGACCCTATCAGCCCCAGCATTTT. This codes for CAWSVGPYQPQHF. The whole variable domain, remainder taken from reference TRBV30 and TRBJ1-5, is SQTIHQWPATLVQPVGSPLSLECTVEGTSNPNLYWYRQAAGRGLQLLFYSVGIGQISSEVPQNLSASRPQDRQFILSSKKLLLSDSGFYLCAWSVGPYQPQHFGDGTRLSIL.

The rearrangement joins TRBV6-4 to TRBJ1-3; D not certain. This CDR3 region has 15 residues. Trimming removed 0 bases at V and 8 bases at J, with 14 bases between. Germline CDR1 reads MRHNA; CDR2 reads SNTAGT. In nucleotides, the CDR3 is TGTGCCAGCAGTGACTCTGGCCCTTTGGAAGACACCATATATTTT. It translates to CASSDSGPLEDTIYF.

The rearrangement joins TRBV5-1 to TRBJ1-6; 9 nucleotides match TRBD1. The ends lost 3 bases at V and 8 bases at J; junction bases unmatched: 12. Germline loops: CDR1 SGHRS, CDR2 YFSETQ. CDR3 size: 17 residues. The CDR3 sequence is CASSSDNPGQGHSPLHF. CDR3 coding DNA: TGCGCCAGCAGCTCCGACAATCCGGGACAGGGCCATTCACCCCTCCACTTT. Based on the CDR3 plus reference TRBV5-1 and TRBJ1-6, the full variable domain is KAGVTQTPRYLIKTRGQQVTLSCSPISGHRSVSWYQQTPGQGLQFLFEYFSETQRNKGNFPGRFSGRQFSNSRSEMNVSTLELGDSALYLCASSSDNPGQGHSPLHFGNGTRLTVT.

The chain couples TRBV5-6 to TRBJ2-2; the D gene is possibly TRBD2 (5 bases). Germline V gene data show CDR1 as SGHDT and CDR2 as YYEEEE. This CDR3 contains 14 residues. V lost 4 bases to trimming and J lost 7 bases, with 14 bases between them. The CDR3: CASSKTSAVGELFF. As DNA, the CDR3 is TGTGCCAGCAGCAAAACTAGTGCGGTCGGGGAGCTGTTTTTT.